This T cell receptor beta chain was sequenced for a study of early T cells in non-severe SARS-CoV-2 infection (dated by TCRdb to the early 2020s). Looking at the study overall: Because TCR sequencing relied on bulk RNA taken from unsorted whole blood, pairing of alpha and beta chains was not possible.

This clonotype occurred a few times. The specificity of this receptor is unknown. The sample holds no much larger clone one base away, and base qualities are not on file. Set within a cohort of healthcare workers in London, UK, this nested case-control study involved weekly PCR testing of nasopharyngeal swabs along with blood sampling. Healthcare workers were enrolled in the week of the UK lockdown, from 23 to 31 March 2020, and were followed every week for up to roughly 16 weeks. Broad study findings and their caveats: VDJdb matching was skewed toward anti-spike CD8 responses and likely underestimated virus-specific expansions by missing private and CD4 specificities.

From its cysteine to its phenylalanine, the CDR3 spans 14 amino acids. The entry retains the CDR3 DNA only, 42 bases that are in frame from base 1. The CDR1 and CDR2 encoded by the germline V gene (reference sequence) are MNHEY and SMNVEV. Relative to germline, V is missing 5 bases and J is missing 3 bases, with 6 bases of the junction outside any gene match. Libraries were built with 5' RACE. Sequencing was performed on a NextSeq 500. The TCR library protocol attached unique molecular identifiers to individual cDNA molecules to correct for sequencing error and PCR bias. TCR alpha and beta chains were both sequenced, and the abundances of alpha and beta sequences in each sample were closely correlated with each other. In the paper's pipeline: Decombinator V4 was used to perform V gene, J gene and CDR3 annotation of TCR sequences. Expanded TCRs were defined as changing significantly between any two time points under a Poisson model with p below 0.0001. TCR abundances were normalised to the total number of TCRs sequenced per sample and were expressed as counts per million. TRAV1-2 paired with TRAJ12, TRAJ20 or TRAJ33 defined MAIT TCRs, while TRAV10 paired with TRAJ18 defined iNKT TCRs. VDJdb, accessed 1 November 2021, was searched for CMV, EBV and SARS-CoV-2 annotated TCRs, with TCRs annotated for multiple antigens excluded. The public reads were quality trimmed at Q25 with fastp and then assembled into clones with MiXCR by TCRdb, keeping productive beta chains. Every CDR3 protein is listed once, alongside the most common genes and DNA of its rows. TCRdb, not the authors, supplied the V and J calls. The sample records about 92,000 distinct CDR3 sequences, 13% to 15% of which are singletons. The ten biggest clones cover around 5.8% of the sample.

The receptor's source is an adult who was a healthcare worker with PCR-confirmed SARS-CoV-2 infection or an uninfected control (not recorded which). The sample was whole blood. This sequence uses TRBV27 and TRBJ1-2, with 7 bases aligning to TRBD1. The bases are TGTGCCAGCAGTATTGGGACAGCAGACTATGGCTACACCTTC. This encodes CASSIGTADYGYTF.